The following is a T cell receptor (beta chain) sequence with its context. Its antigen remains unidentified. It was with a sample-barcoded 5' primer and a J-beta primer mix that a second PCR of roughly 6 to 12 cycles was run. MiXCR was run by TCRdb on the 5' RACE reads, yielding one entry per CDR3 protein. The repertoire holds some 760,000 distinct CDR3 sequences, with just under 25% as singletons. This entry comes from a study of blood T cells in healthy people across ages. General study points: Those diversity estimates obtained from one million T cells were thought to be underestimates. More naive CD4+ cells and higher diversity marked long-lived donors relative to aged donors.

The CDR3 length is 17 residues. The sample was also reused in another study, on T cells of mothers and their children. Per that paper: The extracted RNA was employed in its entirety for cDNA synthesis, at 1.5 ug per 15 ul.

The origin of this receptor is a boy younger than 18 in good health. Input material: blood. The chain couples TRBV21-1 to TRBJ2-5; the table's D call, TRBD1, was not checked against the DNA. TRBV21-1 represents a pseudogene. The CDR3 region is CASSKLTRQGAVETQYF. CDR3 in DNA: TGTGCCAGCAGCAAATTAACGAGACAGGGGGCGGTGGAGACCCAGTACTTC.